This T cell receptor (beta chain) was retrieved from a study of blood T cells in healthy people across ages. The CDR3 runs to 14 residues. Germline lookup yields CDR1 GTSNPN and CDR2 SVGIG (reference sequence). V gave up 0 bases and J gave up 0 bases, with 6 bases separating them. With a J-beta primer mix and a sample-barcoded 5' primer, a second PCR ran 7 to 11 cycles. Via MiXCR, TCRdb re-called the 5' RACE reads, giving one row per CDR3 protein. The data hold 900,000 to 950,000 distinct CDR3 sequences, with 25% to 35% observed a single time. These data also featured in a second study, about T cells of mothers and their children. From that paper: Donors were three healthy Caucasian mothers and their six children. The authors identified no persistent microchimeric T cell clones.

Source material: blood. The chain has TRBV30 and TRBJ1-5; no clear D gene. The clonotype originates from a middle-aged woman in good health. The CDR3: CAWSVESSNQPQHF. The CDR3 nucleotides read TGTGCCTGGAGTGTGGAAAGTAGCAATCAGCCCCAGCATTTT. Using reference TRBV30 and TRBJ1-5 for the parts outside the CDR3, the full variable domain is SQTIHQWPATLVQPVGSPLSLECTVEGTSNPNLYWYRQAAGRGLQLLFYSVGIGQISSEVPQNLSASRPQDRQFILSSKKLLLSDSGFYLCAWSVESSNQPQHFGDGTRLSIL.